The clone carrying this TCR beta chain was picked up many times. Individual TCR cDNA molecules each bore their own unique molecular identifier. TCRdb analysed the 5' RACE reads with MiXCR anew, one entry per CDR3 protein. The table has about 38,000 distinct CDR3 sequences, 6% to 8% seen once. The time point is: sample taken at primary tumor resection. The input material, whole RNA from tumor, nontumor lung or frozen PBMC, was sequenced unsorted. This entry belongs to a study of spatial heterogeneity in lung cancer. Study-wide background: Across the raw uncorrected reads, a unique TCR and UMI combination was observed, on average, more than ten times.

V was shortened by 0 bases and J by 5 bases, with 8 bases between the two germline ends. Germline CDR1 KGHSH, CDR2 LQKENI. The CDR3 contains 14 residues. The chain carries TRBV18 and TRBJ2-4; D gene unclear. The material was PBMCs, obtained at surgery. The source is a male donor with early-stage non-small cell lung cancer. CDR3 loop: CASSPPGTENIQYF. The DNA for the CDR3 is TGTGCCAGCTCACCACCCGGCACCGAAAACATTCAGTACTTC.